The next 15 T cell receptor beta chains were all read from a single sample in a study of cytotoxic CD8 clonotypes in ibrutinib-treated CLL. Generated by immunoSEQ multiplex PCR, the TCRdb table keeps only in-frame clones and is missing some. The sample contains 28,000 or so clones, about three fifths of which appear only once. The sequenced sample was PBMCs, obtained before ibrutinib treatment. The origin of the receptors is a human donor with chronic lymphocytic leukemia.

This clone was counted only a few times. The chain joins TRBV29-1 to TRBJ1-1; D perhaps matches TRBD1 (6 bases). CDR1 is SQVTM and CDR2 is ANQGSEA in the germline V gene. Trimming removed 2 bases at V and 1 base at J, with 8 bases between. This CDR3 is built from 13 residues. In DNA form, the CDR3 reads TGCAGCGTTGAACGGACAGCGAACACTGAAGCTTTCTTT. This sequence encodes CSVERTANTEAFF. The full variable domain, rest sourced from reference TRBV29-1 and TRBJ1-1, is SAVISQKPSRDICQRGTSLTIQCQVDSQVTMMFWYRQQPGQSLTLIATANQGSEATYESGFVIDKFPISRPNLTFSTLTVSNMSPEDSSIYLCSVERTANTEAFFGQGTRLTVV.

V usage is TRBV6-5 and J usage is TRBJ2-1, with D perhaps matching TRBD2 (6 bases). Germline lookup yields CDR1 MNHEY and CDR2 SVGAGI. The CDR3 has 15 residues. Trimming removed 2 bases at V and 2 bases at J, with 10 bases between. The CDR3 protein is CASSYGGNAYNEQFF. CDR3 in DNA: TGTGCCAGCAGTTACGGGGGGAACGCCTACAATGAGCAGTTCTTC.

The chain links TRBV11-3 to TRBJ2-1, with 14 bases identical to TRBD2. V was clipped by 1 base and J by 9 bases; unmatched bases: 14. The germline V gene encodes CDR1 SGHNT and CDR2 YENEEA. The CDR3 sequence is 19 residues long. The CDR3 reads CASSLGDRLAGGRQGEQFF. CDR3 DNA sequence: TGTGCCAGCAGCTTAGGGGACAGACTAGCGGGAGGGCGTCAGGGTGAGCAGTTCTTC.

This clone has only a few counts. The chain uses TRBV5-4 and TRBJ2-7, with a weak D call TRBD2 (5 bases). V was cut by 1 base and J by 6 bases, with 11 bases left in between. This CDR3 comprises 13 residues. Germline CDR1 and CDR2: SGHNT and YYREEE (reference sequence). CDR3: CASSLQDWTEQYF. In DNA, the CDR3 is TGTGCCAGCAGCTTGCAGGACTGGACCGAGCAGTACTTC.

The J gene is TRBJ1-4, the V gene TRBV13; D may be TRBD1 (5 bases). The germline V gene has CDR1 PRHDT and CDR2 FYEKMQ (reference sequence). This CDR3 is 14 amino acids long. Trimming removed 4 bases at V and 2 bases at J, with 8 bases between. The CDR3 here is CASSYQGTNEKLFF. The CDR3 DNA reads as TGTGCCAGCAGCTATCAGGGTACTAATGAAAAACTGTTTTTT. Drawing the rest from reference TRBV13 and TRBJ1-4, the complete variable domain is AAGVIQSPRHLIKEKRETATLKCYPIPRHDTVYWYQQGPGQDPQFLISFYEKMQSDKGSIPDRFSAQQFSDYHSELNMSSLELGDSALYFCASSYQGTNEKLFFGSGTQLSVL.

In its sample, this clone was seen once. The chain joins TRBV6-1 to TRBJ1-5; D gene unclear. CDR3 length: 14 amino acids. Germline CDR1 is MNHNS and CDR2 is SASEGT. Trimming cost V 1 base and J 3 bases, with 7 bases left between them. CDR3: CASSEVQTNQPQHF. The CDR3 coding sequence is TGTGCCAGCAGTGAAGTACAAACCAATCAGCCCCAGCATTTT.

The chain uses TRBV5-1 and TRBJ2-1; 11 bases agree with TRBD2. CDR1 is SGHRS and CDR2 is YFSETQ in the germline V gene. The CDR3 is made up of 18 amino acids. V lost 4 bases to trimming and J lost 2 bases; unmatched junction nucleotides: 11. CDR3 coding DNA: TGCGCCAGCAGCCCCGGGACTAGCGGCTTCAGTGCCTACAATGAGCAGTTCTTC. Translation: CASSPGTSGFSAYNEQFF.

CDR3 sequence (DNA): TGTGCCAGCAGTTCCCGACGACAGGGCTCATACGAGCAGTACTTC. It encodes CASSSRRQGSYEQYF. The gene calls are TRBV6-1 and TRBJ2-7, with 7 nucleotides matching TRBD1. V gave up 5 bases and J gave up 4 bases; unmatched junction bases: 11. Germline values: CDR1 MNHNS, CDR2 SASEGT. The CDR3 covers 15 residues.

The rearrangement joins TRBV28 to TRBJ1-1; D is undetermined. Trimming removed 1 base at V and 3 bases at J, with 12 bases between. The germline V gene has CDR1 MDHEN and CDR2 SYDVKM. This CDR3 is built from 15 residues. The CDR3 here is CASSLFSKADTEAFF. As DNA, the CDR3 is TGTGCCAGCAGTTTATTCTCCAAGGCGGACACTGAAGCTTTCTTT.

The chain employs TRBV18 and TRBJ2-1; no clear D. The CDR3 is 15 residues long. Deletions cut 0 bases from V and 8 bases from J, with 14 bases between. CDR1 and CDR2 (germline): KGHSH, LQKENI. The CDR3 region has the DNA TGTGCCAGCTCACCACCGAACTCCCTGTCCGATGAGCAGTTCTTC. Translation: CASSPPNSLSDEQFF. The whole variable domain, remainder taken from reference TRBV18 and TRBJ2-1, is NAGVMQNPRHLVRRRGQEARLRCSPMKGHSHVYWYRQLPEEGLKFMVYLQKENIIDESGMPKERFSAEFPKEGPSILRIQQVVRGDSAAYFCASSPPNSLSDEQFFGPGTRLTVL.

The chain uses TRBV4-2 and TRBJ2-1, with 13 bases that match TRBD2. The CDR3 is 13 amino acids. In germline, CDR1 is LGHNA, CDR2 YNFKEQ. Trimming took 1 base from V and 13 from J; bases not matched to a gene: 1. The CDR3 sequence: CASSQGLAGGQFF. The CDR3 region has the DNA TGTGCCAGCAGCCAAGGACTAGCGGGGGGTCAGTTCTTC.

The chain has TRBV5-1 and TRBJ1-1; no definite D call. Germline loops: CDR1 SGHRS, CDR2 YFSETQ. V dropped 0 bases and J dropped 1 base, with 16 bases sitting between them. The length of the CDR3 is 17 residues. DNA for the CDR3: TGCGCCAGCAGCTTGGTATTTCGGCTGCCCCGGAACACTGAAGCTTTCTTT. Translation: CASSLVFRLPRNTEAFF.

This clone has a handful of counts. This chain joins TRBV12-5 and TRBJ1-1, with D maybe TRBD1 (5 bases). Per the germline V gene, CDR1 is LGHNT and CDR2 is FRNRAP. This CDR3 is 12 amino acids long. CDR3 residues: CVILGQNTEAFF. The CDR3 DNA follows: TGTGTTATTTTAGGACAGAACACTGAAGCTTTCTTT. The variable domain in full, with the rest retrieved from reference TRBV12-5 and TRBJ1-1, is DARVTQTPRHKVTEMGQEVTMRCQPILGHNTVFWYRQTMMQGLELLAYFRNRAPLDDSGMPKDRFSAEMPDATLATLKIQPSEPRDSAVYFCVILGQNTEAFFGQGTRLTVV.

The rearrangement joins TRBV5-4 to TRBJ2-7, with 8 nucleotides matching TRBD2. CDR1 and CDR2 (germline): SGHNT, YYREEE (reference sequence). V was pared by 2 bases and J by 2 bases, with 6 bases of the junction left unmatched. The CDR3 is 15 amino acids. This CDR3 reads CASSLPGLGTYEQYF. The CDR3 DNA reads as TGTGCCAGCAGCTTACCGGGACTAGGCACCTACGAGCAGTACTTC. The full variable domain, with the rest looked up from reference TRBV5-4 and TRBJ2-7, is ETGVTQSPTHLIKTRGQQVTLRCSSQSGHNTVSWYQQALGQGPQFIFQYYREEENGRGNFPPRFSGLQFPNYSSELNVNALELDDSALYLCASSLPGLGTYEQYFGPGTRLTVT.

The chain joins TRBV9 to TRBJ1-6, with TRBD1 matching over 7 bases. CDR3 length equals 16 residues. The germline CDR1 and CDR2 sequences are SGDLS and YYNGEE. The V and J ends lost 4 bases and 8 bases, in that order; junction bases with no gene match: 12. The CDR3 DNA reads TGTGCCAGCAGCCCCAGCCCCGACAGGGCGGATTCACCCCTCCACTTT. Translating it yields CASSPSPDRADSPLHF.